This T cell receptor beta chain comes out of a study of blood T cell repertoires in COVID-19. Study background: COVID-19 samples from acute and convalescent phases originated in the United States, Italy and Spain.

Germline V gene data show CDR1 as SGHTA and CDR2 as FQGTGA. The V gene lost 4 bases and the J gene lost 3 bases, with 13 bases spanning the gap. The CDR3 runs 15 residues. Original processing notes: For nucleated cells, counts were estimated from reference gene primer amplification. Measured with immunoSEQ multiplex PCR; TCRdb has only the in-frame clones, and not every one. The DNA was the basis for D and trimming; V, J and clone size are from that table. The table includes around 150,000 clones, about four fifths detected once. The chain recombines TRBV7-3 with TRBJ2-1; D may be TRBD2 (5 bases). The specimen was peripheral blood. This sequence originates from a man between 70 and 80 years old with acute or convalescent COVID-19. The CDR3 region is CASSSDSNLYNEQFF. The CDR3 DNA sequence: TGTGCCAGCAGCTCGGACTCGAACCTCTACAATGAGCAGTTCTTC.